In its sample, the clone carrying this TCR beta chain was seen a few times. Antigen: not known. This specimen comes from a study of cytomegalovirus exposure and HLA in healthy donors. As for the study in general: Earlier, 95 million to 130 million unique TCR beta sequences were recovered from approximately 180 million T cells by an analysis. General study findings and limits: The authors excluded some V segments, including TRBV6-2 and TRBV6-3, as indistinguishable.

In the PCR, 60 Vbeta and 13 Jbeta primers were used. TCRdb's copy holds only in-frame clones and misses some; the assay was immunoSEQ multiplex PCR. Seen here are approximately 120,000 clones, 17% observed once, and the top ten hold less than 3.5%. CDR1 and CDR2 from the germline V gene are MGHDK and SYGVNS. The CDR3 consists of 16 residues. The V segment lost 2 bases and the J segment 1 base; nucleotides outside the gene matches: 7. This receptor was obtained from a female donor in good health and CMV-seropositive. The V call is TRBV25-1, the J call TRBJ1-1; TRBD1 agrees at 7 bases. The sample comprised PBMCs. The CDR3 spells CASSELGTVTNTEAFF. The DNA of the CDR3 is TGTGCCAGCAGTGAACTCGGGACAGTTACGAACACTGAAGCTTTCTTT.